These 8 T cell receptor beta chains were all obtained from the same sample, sequenced in a study of blood T cell repertoires in COVID-19. Clones were sequenced by immunoSEQ multiplex PCR, and TCRdb holds only the in-frame ones, with some missing. This table has about 67,000 clones, around 87% appearing once. Sequencing used peripheral blood. These receptors all stem from a man over 45 with active COVID-19.

The CDR3 nucleotides read TGTGCCAGCAGAGCAGCGGGAGCGAGCACAGATACGCAGTATTTT. Its translation: CASRAAGASTDTQYF. This chain joins TRBV6-5 and TRBJ2-3; the match to TRBD2 covers 8 bases. CDR1 MNHEY and CDR2 SVGAGI come from the germline V gene. V shed 6 bases and J 0 bases; nucleotides not matched to a gene: 5. CDR3 length: 15 residues.

The chain uses TRBV6-6 and TRBJ2-1; 11 nucleotides agree with TRBD2. J lost 7 bases, V lost 1 base, and 3 bases had no gene match. Germline V gene lookup returns CDR1 MNHNY and CDR2 SVGAGI (reference sequence). The CDR3 consists of 15 residues. CDR3 region: CASSYLASGRNEQFF. In nucleotides, the CDR3 is TGTGCCAGCAGTTACTTGGCTAGCGGGAGGAATGAGCAGTTCTTC.

The rearrangement uses TRBV4-2 and TRBJ2-1; TRBD2 matches 10 bases. The germline CDR1 and CDR2 sequences are LGHNA and YNFKEQ. This CDR3 comprises 16 residues. The junction had 5 bases not matched to a gene; V was cut back by 0 bases and J by 6 bases. CDR3 DNA: TGTGCCAGCAGCCAAGAATTGGCTAGCGGGAGCAATGAGCAGTTCTTC. Encoded protein: CASSQELASGSNEQFF.

J is TRBJ1-1 and V is TRBV6-5; D not certain. Germline CDR1 MNHEY, CDR2 SVGAGI. The CDR3 extends over 14 amino acids. V was clipped by 5 bases and J by 2 bases, with 12 bases between them. The CDR3 loop reads CASSIVSGNTEAFF. The CDR3 nucleotides read TGTGCCAGCAGTATCGTTAGCGGCAACACTGAAGCTTTCTTT.

The chain recombines TRBV5-1 with TRBJ1-2; D might be TRBD1 (5 bases). Germline V CDR1 and CDR2: SGHRS, YFSETQ. The CDR3 is 13 amino acids. V was cut by 1 base and J by 5 bases, with 9 bases left in between. The CDR3 bases are TGCGCCAGCAGCTTGCAGGGAAAGTATGGCTACACCTTC. This gives the protein CASSLQGKYGYTF.

This clone was detected only once. V usage is TRBV7-6 and J usage is TRBJ2-1, with 12 bases aligning to TRBD2. Germline loops: CDR1 SGHVS, CDR2 FNYEAQ. J lost 0 bases, V lost 5 bases, and 8 bases had no gene match. CDR3 size: 18 residues. The chain's CDR3 is CASSRLAGGPGSYNEQFF. The DNA for the CDR3 is TGTGCCAGCAGCCGTCTAGCGGGAGGGCCCGGCTCCTACAATGAGCAGTTCTTC.

This clone was observed a handful of times. V is TRBV2 and J is TRBJ2-5, with a weak D call TRBD1 (6 bases). Germline loops: CDR1 SNHLY, CDR2 FYNNEI. The germline V and J ends were trimmed by 7 bases and 2 bases, with 11 bases remaining between them. The CDR3 loop spans 13 amino acids. CDR3 in amino acids: CASKTGDQETQYF. CDR3 sequence (DNA): TGTGCCAGCAAGACAGGTGATCAAGAGACCCAGTACTTC.

The chain couples TRBV6-1 to TRBJ2-3; 8 nucleotides agree with TRBD2. The germline gives CDR1 MNHNS, CDR2 SASEGT. The V and J ends lost 2 bases and 3 bases, in that order; junction bases with no gene match: 7. This CDR3 is built from 16 residues. The DNA of the CDR3 is TGTGCCAGCAGTGAATCTGGCGGGAGGCGGACAGATACGCAGTATTTT. This codes for CASSESGGRRTDTQYF.